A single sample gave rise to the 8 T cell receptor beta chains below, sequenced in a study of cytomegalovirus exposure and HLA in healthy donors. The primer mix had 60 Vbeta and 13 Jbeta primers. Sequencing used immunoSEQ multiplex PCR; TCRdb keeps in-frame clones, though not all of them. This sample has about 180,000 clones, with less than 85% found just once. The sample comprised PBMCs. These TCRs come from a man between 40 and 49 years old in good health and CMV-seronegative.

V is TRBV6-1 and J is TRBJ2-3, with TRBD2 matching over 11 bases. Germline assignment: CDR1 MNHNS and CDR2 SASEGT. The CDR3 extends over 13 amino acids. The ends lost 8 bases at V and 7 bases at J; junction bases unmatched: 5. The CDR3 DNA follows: TGTGCCAGCGGGACTAGCGGTTCGAATACGCAGTATTTT. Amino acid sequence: CASGTSGSNTQYF.

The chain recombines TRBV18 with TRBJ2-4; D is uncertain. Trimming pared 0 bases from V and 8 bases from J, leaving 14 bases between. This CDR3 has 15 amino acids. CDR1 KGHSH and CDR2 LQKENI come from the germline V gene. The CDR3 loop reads CASSPPTQPQDIQYF. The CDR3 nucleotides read TGTGCCAGCTCACCACCAACGCAGCCCCAGGACATTCAGTACTTC.

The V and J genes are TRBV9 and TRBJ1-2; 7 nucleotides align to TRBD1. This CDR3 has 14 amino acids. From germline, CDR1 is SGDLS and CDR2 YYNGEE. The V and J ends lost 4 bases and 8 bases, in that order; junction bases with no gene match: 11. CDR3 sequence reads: CASSPRHTGDGYTF. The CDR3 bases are TGTGCCAGCAGCCCGCGCCATACAGGGGACGGCTACACCTTC.

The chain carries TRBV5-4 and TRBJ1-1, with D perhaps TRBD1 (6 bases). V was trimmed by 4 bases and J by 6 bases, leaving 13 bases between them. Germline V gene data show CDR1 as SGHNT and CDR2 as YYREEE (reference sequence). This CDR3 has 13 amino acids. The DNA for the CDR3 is TGTGCCAGCAGCAGGGGGGGGAGAGCTGAAGCTTTCTTT. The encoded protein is CASSRGGRAEAFF.

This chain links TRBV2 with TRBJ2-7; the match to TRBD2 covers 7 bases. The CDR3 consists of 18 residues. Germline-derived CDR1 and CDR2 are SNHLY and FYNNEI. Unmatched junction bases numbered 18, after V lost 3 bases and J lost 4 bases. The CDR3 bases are TGTGCCAGCAGTGAGAGGACTTTAGAGAGCGGGACTGAGTACGAGCAGTACTTC. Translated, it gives CASSERTLESGTEYEQYF.

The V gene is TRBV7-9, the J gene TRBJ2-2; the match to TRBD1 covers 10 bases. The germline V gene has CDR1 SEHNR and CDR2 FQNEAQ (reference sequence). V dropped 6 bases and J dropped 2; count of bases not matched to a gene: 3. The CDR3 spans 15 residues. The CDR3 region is CASRRQGANTGELFF. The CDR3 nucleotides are TGTGCCAGCAGACGACAGGGGGCTAACACCGGGGAGCTGTTTTTT.

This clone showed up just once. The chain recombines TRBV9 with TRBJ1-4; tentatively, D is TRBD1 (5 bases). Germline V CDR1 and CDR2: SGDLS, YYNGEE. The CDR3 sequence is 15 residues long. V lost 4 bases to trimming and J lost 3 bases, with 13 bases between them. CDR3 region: CASSYSGDPNEKLFF. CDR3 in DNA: TGTGCCAGCAGCTACTCGGGGGACCCTAATGAAAAACTGTTTTTT.

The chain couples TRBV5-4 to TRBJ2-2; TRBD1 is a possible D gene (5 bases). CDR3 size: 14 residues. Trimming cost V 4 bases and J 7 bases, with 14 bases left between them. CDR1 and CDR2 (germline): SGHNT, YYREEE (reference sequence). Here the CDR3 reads CASSPQGRGGELFF. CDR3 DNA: TGTGCCAGCAGCCCGCAGGGCCGAGGCGGGGAGCTGTTTTTT.